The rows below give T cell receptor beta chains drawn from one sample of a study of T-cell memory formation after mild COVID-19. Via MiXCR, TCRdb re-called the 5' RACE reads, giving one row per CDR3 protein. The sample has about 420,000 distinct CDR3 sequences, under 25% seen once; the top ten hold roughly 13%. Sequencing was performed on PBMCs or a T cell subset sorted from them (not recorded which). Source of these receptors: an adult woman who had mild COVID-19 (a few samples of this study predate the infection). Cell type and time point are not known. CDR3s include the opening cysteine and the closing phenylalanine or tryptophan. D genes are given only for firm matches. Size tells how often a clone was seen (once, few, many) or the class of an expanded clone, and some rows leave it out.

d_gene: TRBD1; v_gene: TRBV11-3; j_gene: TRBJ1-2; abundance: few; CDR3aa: CASGTRAQGDYGYTF; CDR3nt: TGTGCCAGCGGGACCCGAGCGCAGGGGGACTATGGCTACACCTTC
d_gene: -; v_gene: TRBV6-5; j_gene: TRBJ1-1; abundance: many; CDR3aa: CASSSYLSDTEAFF; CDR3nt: TGTGCCAGCAGTTCCTACCTGTCCGACACTGAAGCTTTCTTT
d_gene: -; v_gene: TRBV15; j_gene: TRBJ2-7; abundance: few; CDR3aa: CATSREQGSYEQYF; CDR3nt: TGTGCCACCAGCAGAGAACAGGGATCCTACGAGCAGTACTTC
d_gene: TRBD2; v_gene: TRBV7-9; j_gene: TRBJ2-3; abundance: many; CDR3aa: CASGLAGPSTDTQYF; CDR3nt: TGTGCCAGCGGTCTAGCGGGGCCCAGCACAGATACGCAGTATTTT
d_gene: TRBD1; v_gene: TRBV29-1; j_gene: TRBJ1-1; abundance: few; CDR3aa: CSGSTGGLMNTEAFF; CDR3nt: TGCAGCGGGTCGACAGGGGGGCTGATGAACACTGAAGCTTTCTTT
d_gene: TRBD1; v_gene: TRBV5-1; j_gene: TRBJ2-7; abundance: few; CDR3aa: CASSRTGVSYEQYF; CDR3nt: TGCGCCAGCAGTCGGACAGGGGTTTCCTACGAGCAGTACTTC
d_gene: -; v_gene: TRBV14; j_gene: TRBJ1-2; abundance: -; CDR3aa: CASSQVSRAGGYTF; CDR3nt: TGTGCCAGCAGCCAAGTCAGCAGGGCGGGTGGCTACACCTTC
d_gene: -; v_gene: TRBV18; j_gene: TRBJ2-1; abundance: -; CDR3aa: CASSILESSYNEQFF; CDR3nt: TGTGCCAGCTCAATCCTTGAGAGCTCCTACAATGAGCAGTTCTTC
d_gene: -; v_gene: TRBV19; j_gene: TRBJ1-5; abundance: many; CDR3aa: CASRTYGDSNQPQHF; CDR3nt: TGTGCCAGCCGAACATACGGAGATAGCAATCAGCCCCAGCATTTT
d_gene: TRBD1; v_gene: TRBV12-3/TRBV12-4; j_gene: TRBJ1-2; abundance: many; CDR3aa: CASSLRRDRAYGYTF; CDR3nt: TGTGCCAGCAGCCTCCGCCGGGACAGGGCTTATGGCTACACCTTC
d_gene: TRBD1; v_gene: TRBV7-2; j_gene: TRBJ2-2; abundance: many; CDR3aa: CASSLGGQGATGELFF; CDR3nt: TGTGCCAGCAGCTTAGGGGGACAGGGGGCAACCGGGGAGCTGTTTTTT
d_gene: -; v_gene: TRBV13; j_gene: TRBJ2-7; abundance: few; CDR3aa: CASSWTLDSYEQYF; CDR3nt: TGTGCCAGCAGCTGGACACTAGACTCCTACGAGCAGTACTTC
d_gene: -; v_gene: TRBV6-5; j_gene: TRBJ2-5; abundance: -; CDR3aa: CASSRLRSGTDQETQYF; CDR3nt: TGTGCCAGCAGTCGGCTGAGATCCGGGACTGACCAAGAGACCCAGTACTTC
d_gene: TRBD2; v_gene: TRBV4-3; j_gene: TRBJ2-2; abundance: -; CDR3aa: CASSQELAEGGELFF; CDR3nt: TGCGCCAGCAGCCAGGAACTAGCGGAGGGAGGGGAGCTGTTTTTT
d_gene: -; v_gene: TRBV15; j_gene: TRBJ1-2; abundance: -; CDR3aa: CATSRDTVSNYGYTF; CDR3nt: TGTGCCACCAGCAGAGATACAGTTTCTAACTATGGCTACACCTTC
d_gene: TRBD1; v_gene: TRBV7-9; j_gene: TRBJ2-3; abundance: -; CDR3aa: CASSFPEGQAEDTQYF; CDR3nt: TGTGCCAGCAGCTTCCCAGAGGGACAGGCGGAGGATACGCAGTATTTT
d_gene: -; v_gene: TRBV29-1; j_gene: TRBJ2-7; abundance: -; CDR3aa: CSVAGTITYEQYF; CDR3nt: TGCAGCGTTGCCGGGACAATCACCTACGAGCAGTACTTC
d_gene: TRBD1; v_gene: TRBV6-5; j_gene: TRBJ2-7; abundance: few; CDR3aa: CASSYGTGEIYEQYF; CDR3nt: TGTGCCAGCAGTTACGGGACAGGGGAGATCTACGAGCAGTACTTC
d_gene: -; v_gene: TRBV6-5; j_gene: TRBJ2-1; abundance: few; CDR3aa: CASSPDVGRLSYNEQFF; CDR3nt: TGTGCCAGCAGTCCTGACGTGGGGCGCTTATCCTACAATGAGCAGTTCTTC
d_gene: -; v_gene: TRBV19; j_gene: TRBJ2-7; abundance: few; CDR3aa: CASMEGYEQYF; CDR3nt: TGTGCCAGTATGGAAGGCTACGAGCAGTACTTC
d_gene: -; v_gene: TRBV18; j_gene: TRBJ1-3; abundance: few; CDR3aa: CASSPTDSVSGNTIYF; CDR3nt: TGTGCCAGCTCACCAACTGACAGTGTCTCTGGAAACACCATATATTTT
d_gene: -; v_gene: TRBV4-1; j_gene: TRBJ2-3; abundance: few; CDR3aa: CASSEWTSGPDTQYF; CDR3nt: TGCGCCAGCAGTGAATGGACCTCCGGCCCAGATACGCAGTATTTT
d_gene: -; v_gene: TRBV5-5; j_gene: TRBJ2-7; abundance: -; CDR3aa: CASSLIGSYEQYF; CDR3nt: TGTGCCAGCAGCTTGATCGGTTCCTACGAGCAGTACTTC
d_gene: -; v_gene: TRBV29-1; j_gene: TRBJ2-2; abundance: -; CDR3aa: CSVVFSYTNTGELIF; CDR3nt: TGCAGCGTTGTATTTTCCTATACGAACACCGGGGAGCTGATTTTT
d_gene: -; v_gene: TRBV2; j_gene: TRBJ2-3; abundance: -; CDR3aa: CASSDPVGRTLDTQYF; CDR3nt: TGTGCCAGCAGCGATCCGGTTGGACGGACCTTAGATACGCAGTATTTT
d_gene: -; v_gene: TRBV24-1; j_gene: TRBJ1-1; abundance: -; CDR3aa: CATSDFAGEAFF; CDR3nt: TGTGCCACCAGTGATTTTGCAGGGGAAGCTTTCTTT
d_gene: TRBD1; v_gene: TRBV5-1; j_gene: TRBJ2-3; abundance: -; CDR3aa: CASSLGQGVSDTQYF; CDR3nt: TGCGCCAGCAGCTTGGGACAGGGGGTATCAGATACGCAGTATTTT
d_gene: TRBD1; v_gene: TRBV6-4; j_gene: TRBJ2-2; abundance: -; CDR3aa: CASSDTVGQGATGELFF; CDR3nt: TGTGCCAGCAGTGACACCGTCGGACAGGGGGCGACCGGGGAGCTGTTTTTT
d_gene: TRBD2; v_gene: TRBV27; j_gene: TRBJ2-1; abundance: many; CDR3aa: CASSLTSGGVSEQFF; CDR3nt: TGTGCCAGCAGTTTAACTAGCGGGGGGGTTAGTGAGCAGTTCTTC
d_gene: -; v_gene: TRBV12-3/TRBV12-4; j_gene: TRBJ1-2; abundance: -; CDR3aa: CASSYSYGYTF; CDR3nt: TGTGCCAGCAGCTACTCCTATGGCTACACCTTC
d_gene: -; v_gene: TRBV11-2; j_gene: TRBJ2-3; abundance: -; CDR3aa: CASSLGRAIRTDTQYF; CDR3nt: TGTGCCAGCAGCTTAGGGAGGGCTATCCGCACAGATACGCAGTATTTT
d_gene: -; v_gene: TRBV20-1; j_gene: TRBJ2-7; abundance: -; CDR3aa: CSARRGYEQYF; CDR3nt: TGCAGTGCTAGGAGGGGCTACGAGCAGTACTTC
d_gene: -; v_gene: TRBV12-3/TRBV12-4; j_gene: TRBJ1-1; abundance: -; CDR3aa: CASRSGRGMTEAFF; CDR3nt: TGTGCCAGCAGATCGGGACGGGGAATGACTGAAGCTTTCTTT
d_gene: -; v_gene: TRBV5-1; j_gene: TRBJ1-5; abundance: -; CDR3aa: CASSLAGHSNQPQHF; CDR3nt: TGCGCCAGCAGCTTGGCAGGGCATAGCAATCAGCCCCAGCATTTT
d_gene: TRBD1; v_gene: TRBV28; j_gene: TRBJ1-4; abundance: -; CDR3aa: CASSFPTGASEKLFF; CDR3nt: TGTGCCAGCAGTTTCCCGACAGGGGCGAGTGAAAAACTGTTTTTT
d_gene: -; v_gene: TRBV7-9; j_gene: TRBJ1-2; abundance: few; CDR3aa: CASSFSPGHNYGYTF; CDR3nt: TGTGCCAGCAGCTTTTCGCCAGGCCATAACTATGGCTACACCTTC
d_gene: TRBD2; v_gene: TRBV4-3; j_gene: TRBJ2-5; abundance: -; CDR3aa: CASSLGSSTSGSGETQYF; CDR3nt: TGCGCCAGCAGCCTAGGTTCTTCGACTAGCGGGAGTGGTGAGACCCAGTACTTC
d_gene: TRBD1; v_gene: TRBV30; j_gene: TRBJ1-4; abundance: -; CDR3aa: CAWEGQTREKLFF; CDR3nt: TGTGCCTGGGAGGGACAGACTAGAGAAAAACTGTTTTTT
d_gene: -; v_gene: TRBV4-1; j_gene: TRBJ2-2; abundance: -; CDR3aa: CASSPPTSTGRVNTGELFF; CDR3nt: TGCGCCAGCAGCCCTCCAACTTCGACCGGCAGAGTGAACACCGGGGAGCTGTTTTTT
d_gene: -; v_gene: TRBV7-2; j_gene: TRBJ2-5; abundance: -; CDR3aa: CASSLGTTDQETQYF; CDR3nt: TGTGCCAGCAGCTTAGGGACTACGGATCAAGAGACCCAGTACTTC
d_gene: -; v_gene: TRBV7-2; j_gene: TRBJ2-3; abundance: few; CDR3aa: CASSSERADTQYF; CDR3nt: TGTGCCAGCAGCTCAGAGCGGGCAGATACGCAGTATTTT
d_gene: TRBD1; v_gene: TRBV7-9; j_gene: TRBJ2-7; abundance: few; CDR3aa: CASSPWTGVSEQYF; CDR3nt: TGTGCCAGCAGCCCCTGGACAGGGGTTTCCGAGCAGTACTTC
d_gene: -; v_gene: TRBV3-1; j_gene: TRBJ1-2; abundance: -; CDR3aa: CASSEEVRFPEGYGYTF; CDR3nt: TGTGCCAGCAGCGAAGAGGTTCGGTTCCCTGAGGGCTATGGCTACACCTTC
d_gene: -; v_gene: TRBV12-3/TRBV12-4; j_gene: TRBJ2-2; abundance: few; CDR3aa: CASTPVSRNTGELFF; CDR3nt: TGTGCCAGCACCCCGGTGTCGCGTAACACCGGGGAGCTGTTTTTT
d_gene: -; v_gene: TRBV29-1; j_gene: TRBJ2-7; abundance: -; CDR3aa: CSVEISGSSSYEQYF; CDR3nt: TGCAGCGTTGAAATCTCGGGATCGAGCTCCTACGAGCAGTACTTC
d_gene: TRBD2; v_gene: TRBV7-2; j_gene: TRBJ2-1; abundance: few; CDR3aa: CASSTDLAGEGEQFF; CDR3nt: TGTGCCAGCAGCACTGATCTAGCGGGAGAGGGAGAGCAGTTCTTC
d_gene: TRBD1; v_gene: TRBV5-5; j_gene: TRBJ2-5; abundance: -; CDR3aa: CASNRQGRDQETQYF; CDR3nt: TGTGCCTCCAATCGACAGGGTAGAGACCAAGAGACCCAGTACTTC
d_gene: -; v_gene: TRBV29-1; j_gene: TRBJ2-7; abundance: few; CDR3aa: CSVEGTAEQYF; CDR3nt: TGCAGCGTTGAAGGGACAGCCGAGCAGTACTTC
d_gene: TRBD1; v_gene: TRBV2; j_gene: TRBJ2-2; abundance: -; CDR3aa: CASREDRFTGELFF; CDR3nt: TGTGCCAGCAGAGAGGACAGGTTTACCGGGGAGCTGTTTTTT
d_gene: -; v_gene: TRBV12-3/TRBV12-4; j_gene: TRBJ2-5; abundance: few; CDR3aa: CASSPMYQETQYF; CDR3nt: TGTGCCAGCAGTCCGATGTACCAAGAGACCCAGTACTTC
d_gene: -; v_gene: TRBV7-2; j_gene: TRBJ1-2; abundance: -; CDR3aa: CASSFRTANYGYTF; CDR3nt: TGTGCCAGCAGCTTCCGGACAGCTAACTATGGCTACACCTTC
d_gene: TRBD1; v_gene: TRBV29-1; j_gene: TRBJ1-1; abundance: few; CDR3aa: CSVGQGTPEAFF; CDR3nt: TGCAGCGTTGGACAGGGGACCCCTGAAGCTTTCTTT
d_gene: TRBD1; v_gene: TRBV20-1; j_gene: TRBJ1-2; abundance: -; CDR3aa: CSAYRGGYTF; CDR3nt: TGCAGTGCCTACAGGGGTGGCTACACCTTC
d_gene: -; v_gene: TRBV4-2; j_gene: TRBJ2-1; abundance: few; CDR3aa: CASSNWGADNEQFF; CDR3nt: TGTGCCAGCAGCAACTGGGGAGCGGACAATGAGCAGTTCTTC
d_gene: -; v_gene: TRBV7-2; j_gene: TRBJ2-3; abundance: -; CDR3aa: CASSPLHARVRGADTQYF; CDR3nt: TGTGCCAGCAGCCCTCTCCATGCGAGGGTCCGGGGTGCAGATACGCAGTATTTT
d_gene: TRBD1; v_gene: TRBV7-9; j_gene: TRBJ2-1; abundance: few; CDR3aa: CASSPSTGTGGDEQFF; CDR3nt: TGTGCCAGCAGCCCTTCCACCGGGACAGGGGGGGATGAGCAGTTCTTC
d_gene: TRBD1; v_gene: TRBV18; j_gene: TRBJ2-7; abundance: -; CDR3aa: CASSYGQGALYEQYF; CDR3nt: TGTGCCAGCTCCTACGGACAGGGAGCACTATACGAGCAGTACTTC
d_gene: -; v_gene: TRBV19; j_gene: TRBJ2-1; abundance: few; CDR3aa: CASSRGYGGNSYNEQFF; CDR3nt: TGTGCCAGTAGTAGGGGGTACGGGGGTAACTCCTACAATGAGCAGTTCTTC
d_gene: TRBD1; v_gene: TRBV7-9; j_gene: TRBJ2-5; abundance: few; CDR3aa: CASSLGDRGTRETQYF; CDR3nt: TGTGCCAGCAGCTTAGGCGACAGGGGGACTCGAGAGACCCAGTACTTC